This TCR beta chain originates from a study of T cells after yellow fever vaccination (dated by TCRdb to between 2019 and 2020). About the investigation overall: Libraries from fractions with low cell numbers were prepared with the SMART-Seq v4 Ultra Low Input RNA kit. To track T-cell clones before and after primary and booster YFV17D yellow fever vaccination, bulk TCR alpha and beta repertoires were sequenced longitudinally. Two healthy male donors, one aged 18 to 30 and one aged 30 to 39 years, made up the cohort. Blood was collected at multiple timepoints before and after primary and secondary immunization, and bulk PBMC replicates and cell subsets were isolated. The study at large found these results: Because the study included only a couple of donors, the extent to which the findings can be generalized is limited. Most clones expanded after primary vaccination (roughly 96% of CD4 and 88% of CD8) were re-detected after the booster, suggesting that broad memory maintenance occurred. Because abundant contaminating clonotypes from the bulk population could be contained in FACS-sorted repertoires, computational filtering was required. The secondary T-cell response was found to be weaker but faster than the primary response, with a peak reached on day 5 rather than on day 15. A small share of clonotypes was detected in both CD4 and CD8 compartments, with the overlap likely arising from convergent recombination.

The instrument given in TCRdb is Illumina NovaSeq 6000. TCR cDNA was synthesized by 5'RACE template switching, which introduced a universal primer site and unique molecular identifiers. Priming of cDNA synthesis was performed from both the TCR alpha and TCR beta constant segments. Two PCR steps were used to amplify libraries, with sample barcodes and sequencing adapters being added in the second step. Libraries were sequenced on Illumina HiSeq 2500 (2x100 bp) or NovaSeq (2x150 bp). On the authors' methods: MIGEC handled demultiplexing of reads and collapsing into UMI consensus sequences, while MiXCR performed V(D)J alignment. Vaccine-responding clonotypes were defined with edgeR using replicate PBMC samples, requiring FDR below 0.01 and a log2 fold change above 5 up to day 15. CD4 or CD8 identity was assigned to each bulk clonotype according to whether the clonotype was present at higher abundance in the sequenced CD4 repertoire or the sequenced CD8 repertoire. TCRdb passed the public sequencing reads through fastp at Q25 and MiXCR, retaining productive beta sequences. Entries that share a CDR3 protein sequence are merged under the most common genes and DNA. Clone size and V and J calls follow TCRdb, not the original study. The sample table contains approximately 250,000 distinct CDR3 sequences; only one count was recorded for around 4.9% of them. Of the sample, about 3.5% falls within the top ten clones.

Sequences MNHEY (CDR1) and SVGAGI (CDR2) are obtained from the germline V gene. The CDR3 contains 14 residues, cysteine and phenylalanine counted. Only the CDR3 region is kept as DNA, spanning 42 bases read in frame from base 1. Relative to germline, V is 7 bases shorter and J is 1 base shorter, with 13 bases between their ends. Details on this clonotype: The antigen it binds to is not known. Nothing much larger sits one base from this clone, and base qualities are not available.

Read against the paper, the sample's treatment or condition label means: live attenuated yellow fever vaccine strain. A standard Ficoll-Paque protocol was used to isolate PBMCs from peripheral blood. CD4 and CD8 T-cell fractions were isolated with Dynabeads CD4 and CD8 positive selection kits. TriZol was used to extract RNA from bulk PBMCs, from CD4 and CD8 fractions, and from dextramer-positive and dextramer-negative fractions. The origin of this receptor is a young man who received the YFV17D yellow fever vaccine. Recombination joined TRBV6-5 with TRBJ1-1, with the D gene uncertain. The sequencing here drew on CD4+ T cells sorted from PBMCs, taken on the day of the yellow fever booster vaccination. The CDR3 reads as follows: CASTSGGSNTEAFF. The DNA reads as follows: TGTGCCAGCACCTCGGGAGGTTCGAACACTGAAGCTTTCTTT.